This record concerns one T cell receptor beta chain sequence. The antigen this receptor binds is unknown. Per-base quality was not reported, and no clone a single base away is much larger than it. In the germline V gene, CDR1 corresponds to LGHNT and CDR2 to FRNRAP. Taken from cysteine to phenylalanine, the CDR3 has 12 residues. Only the CDR3 part of the read is kept: 36 bases, read in frame from the first base. V loses 0 bases of germline sequence and J loses 11 bases, and the interval between the two ends is 10 bases. These data are taken from a study of T cell responses to AZD1222 COVID-19 vaccine (dated by TCRdb to the early 2020s). As for the study more broadly: AZD1222 recipients given second doses at about 4 weeks or at about 12 weeks were pooled, since spike-specific TCR depth and breadth were not found to differ between the two schedules. A total of over 230 trial participants underwent TCR sequencing, of whom nearly 210 received two doses of AZD1222 and roughly 25 received two doses of the MenACWY control vaccine. Trial participants were enrolled by age into subgroups of 18-55, 56-69 and 70-plus years, and 148, 28 and 57 TCR-sequenced participants, respectively, were included in these subgroups. On the study overall, not on this receptor specifically: Vaccine-associated CD4 TCRs spanned the whole spike protein, with dominant responses in regions 160-218 and 743-854. No day 14 peak-response samples were available, so repertoires were characterized only after the peak T cell response. The 56-69-year group was small, and its depth increase did not reach significance, likely because of low power. Conclusions about previously exposed vaccinees are limited, since just a handful of AZD1222 recipients were seropositive for SARS-CoV-2 at baseline. Nearly half of unique spike-specific TCRs reportedly recognized epitopes outside regions mutated in the B.1.351 and B.1.1.7 variants. Spike-specific TCR breadth and depth rose significantly after two AZD1222 doses compared with day 0 and with MenACWY recipients. Most participants were white British and females outnumbered males, and the authors suggested that clonal diversity may have been underestimated.

The meaning of the sample's time point label: baseline before first vaccination. Vaccinee samples came from UK trials COV001 and COV002, including a single-blind randomized controlled phase 2/3 trial of AZD1222 (ChAdOx1 nCoV-19) in healthy adults. For TCRbeta chain sequencing, PBMC samples were collected from trial participants at day 0 and at day 28 after the second dose. The CDR3 regions of human TCRbeta chains were subjected to immunosequencing. In the source study's methods: Repertoire TCRs were checked for matches against a reference library of SARS-CoV-2-specific TCRs that had been generated using the MIRA antigen-specificity platform. Breadth was defined as the fraction of unique TCRs that were SARS-CoV-2-associated, and depth was defined as the fraction of total T cells that were SARS-CoV-2-associated. Using the MIRA data, each spike-specific TCR was mapped to the spike region that the TCR reacts to and placed in a CD4 or CD8 class. Log10-transformed breadth and depth values were compared by one-way ANOVA with Sidak's multiple comparisons tests. What TCRdb holds here is the immuneACCESS table cut down to in-frame rearrangements. Part of the clones is not present; checked against another copy, under half of the missing clones reflect an unresolved V gene, and the others are unexplained. V, J and clone size were drawn from that table, and D and trimming were deduced from the DNA. In all, the sample holds more than 70,000 clones, and 80% to 90% of those were seen once. The top ten clonotypes cover roughly 16% of the sample.

The source was peripheral blood, collected on day 0 of AZD1222 vaccination. The chain is made from TRBV12-5 and TRBJ1-1, and the D gene may be TRBD1, 6 bases matching. This sequence was found in an adult in good health. This receptor has the CDR3 CASGLVGGSAFF. The sequenced DNA is TGTGCTAGTGGTTTGGTAGGGGGGTCGGCTTTCTTT.